The clone carrying this T cell receptor beta chain came up many times. Unique molecular identifiers featured in how the TCRbeta library was prepared. TCRdb recomputed calls from the PCR reads with MiXCR, one row per CDR3 protein. The sample lists about 540,000 distinct CDR3 sequences, roughly 18% seen once, with 2.5% to 3.5% in the top ten. These data belong to a study of T-cell reconstitution after alpha-beta-depleted transplantation in children. The sequence derives from a human donor who donated a stem cell graft to a child with acute lymphoblastic leukemia. Here the sequenced sample was PBMCs from the stem cell graft donor, taken from the stem cell graft.

The CDR3 here is CASSLALGHSYEQYF. CDR3 DNA: TGTGCCAGCAGTTTAGCGCTCGGACACTCCTACGAGCAGTACTTC. The chain links TRBV12-3 or TRBV12-4 to TRBJ2-7; TRBD1 might be the D (5 bases). With 0 bases removed from V and 0 bases from J, the gap between germline ends came to 9 bases. The CDR3 loop spans 15 amino acids.